The text below deals with one T cell receptor beta chain. The target antigen is unknown. The data derive from a study of post-analysis software for immune sequencing data. Study findings and constraints: Five or six TRBV segments, TRBV5-6, TRBV5-1 and TRBV20-1 among them, were found more frequent in patients than controls.

The library was made from cDNA and included unique molecular identifiers. TCRdb independently ran MiXCR on the PCR reads; one entry per CDR3 protein. The sample has more than 450,000 distinct CDR3 sequences; less than 40% are singletons. Germline V gene data show CDR1 as MNHNS and CDR2 as SASEGT. The CDR3 loop spans 15 amino acids. V lost 3 bases, J lost 6 bases, and 9 bases stayed unmatched. Sequencing was carried out using blood. This chain joins TRBV6-1 and TRBJ1-1; 8 bases match TRBD1. The origin of this receptor is a girl aged 2-17 years with multiple sclerosis. This CDR3 is CASSECWGQDAEAFF. CDR3 DNA sequence: TGTGCCAGCAGTGAGTGTTGGGGACAGGACGCTGAAGCTTTCTTT.